This T cell receptor (beta chain) was profiled in a study of technical replicates of blood from several donors (dated by TCRdb to between 2016 and 2019). The library relied on the immunoSEQ multiplex PCR assay. TCRdb holds this immuneACCESS table with in-frame rearrangements only. Some clones are missing; in checked studies, unresolved V genes explain under half, and the rest has no known cause. In all, the sample holds 75,000 to 80,000 clones, and 94% of those were seen once. The ten largest clones represent over 0.35% of the sample. The CDR3 has 12 amino acids, counting the end cysteine and phenylalanine. Just the 36-base CDR3 DNA is kept, in frame starting at base 1. V is clipped by 5 bases and J by 3 bases, and the sequence between their germline boundaries is 7 bases long. CDR1 MNHNY and CDR2 SVGAGI were looked up in the germline V gene (reference sequence). Turning to this clone: Its target antigen remains unknown. No base quality values were provided; no much bigger clone lies one nucleotide off.

The rearrangement combines TRBV6-6 with TRBJ1-2; there is no confident call for the D gene. The clonotype comes from a human donor in good health. Material for sequencing was T cells isolated from PBMCs. The CDR3 corresponds to CASSNRDYGYTF. Read as DNA, the sequence is TGTGCCAGCAGTAACAGAGACTATGGCTACACCTTC.